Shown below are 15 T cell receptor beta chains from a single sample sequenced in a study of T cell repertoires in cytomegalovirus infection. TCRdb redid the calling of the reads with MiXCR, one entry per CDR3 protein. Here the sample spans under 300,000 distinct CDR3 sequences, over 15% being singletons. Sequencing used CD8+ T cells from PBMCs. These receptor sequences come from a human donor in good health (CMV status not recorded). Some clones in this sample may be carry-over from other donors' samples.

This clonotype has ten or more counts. The CDR3, as DNA: TGTGCCAGCCGGAGCTCCTACAATGAGCAGTTCTTC. This translates into CASRSSYNEQFF. The gene calls are TRBV7-9 and TRBJ2-1; D ambiguous. Germline assignment: CDR1 SEHNR and CDR2 FQNEAQ (reference sequence). Trimming stripped 8 bases from V and 0 bases from J, with 5 bases between. The CDR3 is made up of 12 amino acids.

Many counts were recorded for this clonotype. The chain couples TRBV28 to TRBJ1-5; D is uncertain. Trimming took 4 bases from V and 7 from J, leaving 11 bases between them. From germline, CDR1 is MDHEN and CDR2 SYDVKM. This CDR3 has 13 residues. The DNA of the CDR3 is TGTGCCAGCAGTTCGCCCGGGTTCCAGCCCCAGCATTTT. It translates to CASSSPGFQPQHF.

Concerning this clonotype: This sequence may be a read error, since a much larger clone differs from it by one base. This chain's CDR3 is CASSGTGAGYTF. In DNA, the CDR3 is TGTGCCAGCAGTGGGACAGGGGCTGGCTACACCTTC. The chain recombines TRBV2 with TRBJ1-2, with 9 bases matching TRBD1. J lost 7 bases, V lost 4 bases, and 1 base had no gene match. Germline CDR1 reads SNHLY; CDR2 reads FYNNEI. The CDR3 has 12 residues.

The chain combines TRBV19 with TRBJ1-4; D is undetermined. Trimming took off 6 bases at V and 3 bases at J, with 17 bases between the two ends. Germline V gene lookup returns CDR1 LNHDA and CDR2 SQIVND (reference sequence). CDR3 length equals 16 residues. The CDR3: CASSMLDGSSNEKLFF. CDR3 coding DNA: TGTGCCAGTAGCATGCTCGACGGAAGTTCTAATGAAAAACTGTTTTTT.

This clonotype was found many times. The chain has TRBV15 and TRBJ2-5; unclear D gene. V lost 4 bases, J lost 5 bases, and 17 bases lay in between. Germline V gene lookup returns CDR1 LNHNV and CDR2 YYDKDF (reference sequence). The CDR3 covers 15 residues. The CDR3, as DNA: TGTGCCACCAGCACAAGAAGGGATGTGGGGGAGACCCAGTACTTC. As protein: CATSTRRDVGETQYF.

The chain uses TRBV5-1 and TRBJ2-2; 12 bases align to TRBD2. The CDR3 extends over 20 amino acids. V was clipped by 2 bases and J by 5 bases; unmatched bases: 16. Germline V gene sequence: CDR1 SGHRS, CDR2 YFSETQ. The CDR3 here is CASSFKLPGLAGLGTGELFF. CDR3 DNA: TGCGCCAGCAGCTTCAAATTACCGGGACTAGCGGGCTTGGGAACCGGGGAGCTGTTTTTT.

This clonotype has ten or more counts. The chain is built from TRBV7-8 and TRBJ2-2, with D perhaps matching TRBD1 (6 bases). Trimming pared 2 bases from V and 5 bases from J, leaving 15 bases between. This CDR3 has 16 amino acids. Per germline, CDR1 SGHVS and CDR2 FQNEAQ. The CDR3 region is CASSLWQGLRTGELFF. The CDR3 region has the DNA TGTGCCAGCAGCTTATGGCAGGGGCTAAGGACCGGGGAGCTGTTTTTT.

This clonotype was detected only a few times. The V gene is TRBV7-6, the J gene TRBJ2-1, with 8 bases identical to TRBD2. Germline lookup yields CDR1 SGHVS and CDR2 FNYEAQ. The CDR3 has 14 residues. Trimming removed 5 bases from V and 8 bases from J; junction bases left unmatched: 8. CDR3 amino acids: CASSPPGGLYEQFF. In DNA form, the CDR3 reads TGTGCCAGCAGCCCCCCGGGGGGGCTATATGAGCAGTTCTTC.

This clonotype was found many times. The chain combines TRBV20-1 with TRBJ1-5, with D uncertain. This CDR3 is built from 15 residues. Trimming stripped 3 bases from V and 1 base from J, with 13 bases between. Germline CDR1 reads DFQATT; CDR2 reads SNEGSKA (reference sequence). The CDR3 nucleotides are TGCAGTGCTAGGAACGGGAGAGGGAGCAATCAGCCCCAGCATTTT. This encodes CSARNGRGSNQPQHF.

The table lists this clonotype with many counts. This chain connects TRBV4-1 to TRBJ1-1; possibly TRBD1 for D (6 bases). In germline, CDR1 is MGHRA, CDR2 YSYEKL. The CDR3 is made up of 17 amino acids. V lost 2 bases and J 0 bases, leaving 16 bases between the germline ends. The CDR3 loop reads CASSQRPRTDLNTEAFF. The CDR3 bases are TGCGCCAGCAGCCAAAGACCCCGGACAGACTTGAACACTGAAGCTTTCTTT.

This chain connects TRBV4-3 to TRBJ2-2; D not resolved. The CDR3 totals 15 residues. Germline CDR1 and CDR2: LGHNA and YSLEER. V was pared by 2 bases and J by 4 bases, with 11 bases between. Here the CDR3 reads CASSQHISGTGELFF. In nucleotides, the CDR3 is TGCGCCAGCAGCCAACATATCTCCGGCACCGGGGAGCTGTTTTTT.

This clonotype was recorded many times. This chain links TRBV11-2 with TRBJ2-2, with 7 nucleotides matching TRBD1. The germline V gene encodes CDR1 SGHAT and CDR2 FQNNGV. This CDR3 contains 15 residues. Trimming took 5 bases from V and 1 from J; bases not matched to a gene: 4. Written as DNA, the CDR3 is TGTGCCAGCAGCATCGGGACAGAGAACACCGGGGAGCTGTTTTTT. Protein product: CASSIGTENTGELFF.

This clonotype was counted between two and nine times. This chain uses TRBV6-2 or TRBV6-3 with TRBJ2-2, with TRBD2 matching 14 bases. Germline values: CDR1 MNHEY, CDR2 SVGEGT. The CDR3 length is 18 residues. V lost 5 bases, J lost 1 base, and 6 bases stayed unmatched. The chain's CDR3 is CASSRTSGGRGNTGELFF. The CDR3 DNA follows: TGTGCCAGCAGTCGGACTAGCGGGGGGCGTGGGAACACCGGGGAGCTGTTTTTT.

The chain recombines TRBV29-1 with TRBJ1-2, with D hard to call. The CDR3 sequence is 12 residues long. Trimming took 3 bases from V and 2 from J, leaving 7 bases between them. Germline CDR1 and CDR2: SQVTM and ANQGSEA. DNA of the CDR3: TGCAGCGTTGACAGTGGAAACTATGGCTACACCTTC. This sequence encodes CSVDSGNYGYTF.

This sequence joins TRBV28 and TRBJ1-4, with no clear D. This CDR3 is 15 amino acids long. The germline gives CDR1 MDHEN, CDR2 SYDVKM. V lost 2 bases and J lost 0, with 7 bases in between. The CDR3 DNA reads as TGTGCCAGCAGTTTAAAAGTACCAACTAATGAAAAACTGTTTTTT. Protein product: CASSLKVPTNEKLFF.